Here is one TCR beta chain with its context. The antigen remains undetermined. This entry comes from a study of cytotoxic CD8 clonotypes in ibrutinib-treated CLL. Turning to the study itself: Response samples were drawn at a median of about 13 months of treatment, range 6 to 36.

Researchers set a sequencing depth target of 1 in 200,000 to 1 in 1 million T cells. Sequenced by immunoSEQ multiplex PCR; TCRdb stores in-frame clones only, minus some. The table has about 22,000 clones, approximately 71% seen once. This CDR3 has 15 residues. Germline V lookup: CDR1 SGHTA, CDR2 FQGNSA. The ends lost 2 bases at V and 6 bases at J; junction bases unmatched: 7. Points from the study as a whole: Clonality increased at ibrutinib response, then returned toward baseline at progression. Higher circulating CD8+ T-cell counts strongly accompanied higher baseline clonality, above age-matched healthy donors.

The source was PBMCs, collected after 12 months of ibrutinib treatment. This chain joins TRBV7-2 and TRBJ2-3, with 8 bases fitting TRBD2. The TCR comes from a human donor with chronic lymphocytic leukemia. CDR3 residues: CASSLSWTSSDTQYF. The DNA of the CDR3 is TGTGCCAGCAGCTTATCCTGGACTAGCAGTGATACGCAGTATTTT. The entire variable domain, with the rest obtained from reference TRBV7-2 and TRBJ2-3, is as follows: GAGVSQSPSNKVTEKGKDVELRCDPISGHTALYWYRQSLGQGLEFLIYFQGNSAPDKSGLPSDRFSAERTGGSVSTLTIQRTQQEDSAVYLCASSLSWTSSDTQYFGPGTRLTVL.